This T cell receptor beta chain was documented in a study of T cell responses to AZD1222 COVID-19 vaccine. The CDR3 has 14 residues. Looked up from germline, CDR1 is MGHDK and CDR2 is SYGVNS. Trimming stripped 5 bases from V and 3 bases from J, with 13 bases between. Generated by immunoSEQ multiplex PCR, the TCRdb table keeps only in-frame clones and is missing some. Among 130,000 or so clones listed, roughly 93% were seen once. This sequence was found in an adult in good health. Sequencing used peripheral blood, obtained on day 0 of AZD1222 vaccination. The chain carries TRBV25-1 and TRBJ1-1; no definite D call. CDR3 nucleotides: TGTGCCAGCAGTAGCGGGCGTAGGGACACTGAAGCTTTCTTT. This encodes CASSSGRRDTEAFF. Filled out from reference TRBV25-1 and TRBJ1-1, the complete variable domain reads EADIYQTPRYLVIGTGKKITLECSQTMGHDKMYWYQQDPGMELHLIHYSYGVNSTEKGDLSSESTVSRIRTEHFPLTLESARPSHTSQYLCASSSGRRDTEAFFGQGTRLTVV.